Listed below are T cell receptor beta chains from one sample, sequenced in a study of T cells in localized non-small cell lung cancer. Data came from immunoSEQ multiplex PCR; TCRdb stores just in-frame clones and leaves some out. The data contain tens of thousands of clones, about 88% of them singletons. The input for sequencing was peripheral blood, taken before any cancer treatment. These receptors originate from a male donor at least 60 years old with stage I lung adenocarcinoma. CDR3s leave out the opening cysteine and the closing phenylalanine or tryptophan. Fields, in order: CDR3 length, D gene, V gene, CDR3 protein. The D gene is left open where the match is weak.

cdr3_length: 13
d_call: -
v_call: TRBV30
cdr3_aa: AWNSGAASNQPQH

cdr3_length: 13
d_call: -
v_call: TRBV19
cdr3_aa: ASSIKDLSTDTQY

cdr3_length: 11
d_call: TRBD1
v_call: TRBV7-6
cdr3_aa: ASSLNRGYEQY

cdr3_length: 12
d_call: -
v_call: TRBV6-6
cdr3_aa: ASSTPDLRTEAF

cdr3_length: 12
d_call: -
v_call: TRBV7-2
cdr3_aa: ASSLDVRQETQY

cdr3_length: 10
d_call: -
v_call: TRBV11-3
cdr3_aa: ASSLGYNEQF

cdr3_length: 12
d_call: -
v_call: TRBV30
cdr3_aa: AWSYGTKYNEQF

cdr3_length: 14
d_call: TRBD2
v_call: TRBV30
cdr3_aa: AWRNPGLAGTDTQY

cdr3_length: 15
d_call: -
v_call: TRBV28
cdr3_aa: ASSPSLTRGTNEKLF

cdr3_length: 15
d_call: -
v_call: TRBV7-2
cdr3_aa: ASSPPMGRADGDTQY

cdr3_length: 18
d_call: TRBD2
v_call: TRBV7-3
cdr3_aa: ASSPRSLGRLAGGNNEQF

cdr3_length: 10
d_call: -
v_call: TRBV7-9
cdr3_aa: ASSLAKDEQY

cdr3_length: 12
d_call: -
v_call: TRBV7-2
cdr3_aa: ASSPDQTVNEQY

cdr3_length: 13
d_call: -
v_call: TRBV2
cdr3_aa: ASNDPQGGSYEQY

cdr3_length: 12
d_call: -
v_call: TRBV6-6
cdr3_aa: ASSYDTRSYEQY

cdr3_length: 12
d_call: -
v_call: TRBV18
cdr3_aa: ASSPGAAYNEQF

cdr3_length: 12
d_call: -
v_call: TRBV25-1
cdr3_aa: ASAARIRDTEAF

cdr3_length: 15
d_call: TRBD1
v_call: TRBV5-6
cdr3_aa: ASSRDRDISYNSPLH

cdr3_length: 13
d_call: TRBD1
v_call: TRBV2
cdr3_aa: ASSTLTGGSSGYT

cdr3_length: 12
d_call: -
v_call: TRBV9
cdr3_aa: ASSVSDSYNEQF

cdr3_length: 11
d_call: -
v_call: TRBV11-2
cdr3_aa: ASSFTGSNGYT

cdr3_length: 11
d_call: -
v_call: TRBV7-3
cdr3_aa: ASSFGVSYEQY

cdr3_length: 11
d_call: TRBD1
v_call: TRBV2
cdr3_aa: ASSGEQGATLH

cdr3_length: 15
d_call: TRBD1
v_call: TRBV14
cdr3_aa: ASSQRTGSYSGNTIY

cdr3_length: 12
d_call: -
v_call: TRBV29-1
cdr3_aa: SVEDRLVRETQY

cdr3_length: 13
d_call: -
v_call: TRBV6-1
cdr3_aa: ASSAQPSGIYEQY

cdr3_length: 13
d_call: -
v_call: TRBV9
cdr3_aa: ASSATGSNPGELF

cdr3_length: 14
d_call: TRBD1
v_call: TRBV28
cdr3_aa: ASSSPGQGRSYEQY

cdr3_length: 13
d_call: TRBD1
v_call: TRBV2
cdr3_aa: ASTGTGESNQPQH

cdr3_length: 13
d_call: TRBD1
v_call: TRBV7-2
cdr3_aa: ASSLGVDRGEKLF

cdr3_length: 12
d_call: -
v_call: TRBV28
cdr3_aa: ASTLGAMNTEAF